This T cell receptor beta chain was found in a study of Graves' ophthalmopathy and Graves' hyperthyroidism. CDR1 is MGHDK, CDR2 SYGVNS, per germline. The CDR3 is 15 amino acids. V was pared by 7 bases and J by 2 bases, with 8 bases of the junction left unmatched. Study-level points and caveats: Detected in blood as well were most expanded thyroid clonotypes with frequency above 0.001.

As diagnostic evidence, clinical symptoms, serum thyroxine, TRAb, thyroid ultrasound and orbital computed tomography were relied upon. On this clonotype itself: Its specificity is unknown.

Beta-chain TCR CDR3 regions were amplified from RNA transcripts. The first-round RT-PCR employed HTBI primers together with the Qiagen OneStep RT-PCR kit. A multiplex PCR was then performed as the second round. TCRdb passed the multiplex PCR reads through MiXCR, listing each CDR3 protein once. The sample includes around 590,000 distinct CDR3 sequences, about 40% of them seen just once. Sequenced sample: peripheral blood or thyroid tissue (not recorded which). This TCR came from an adult man with Graves' hyperthyroidism. This chain joins TRBV25-1 and TRBJ1-5; 7 bases are shared with TRBD1. CDR3 amino acids: CASTYRGEGNQPQHF. The CDR3 nucleotides read TGTGCCAGCACATACAGGGGCGAGGGCAATCAGCCCCAGCATTTT.